Reported below is one T cell receptor (beta chain). Its antigen is undetermined. The data derive from a study of tumor and adjacent non-tumor tissue in lung cancer. Study in general: The cohort had approximately 13 adenocarcinoma, a couple of squamous cell and 1 small cell patients. On average, productive TCRbeta reads reached 4 million to 4.5 million per sample. Points from the study as a whole: Significantly higher TCR diversity was found in tumor than normal lung.

RNA was extracted from bulk tissue without any cell sorting. This CDR3 comprises 14 residues. Trimming shortened V by 5 bases and J by 9 bases, and 18 bases separated the two germline ends. Germline CDR1 reads MNHNS; CDR2 reads SASEGT. A modified ARM-PCR protocol with three rounds of nested PCR amplified TCRbeta. TCRdb used MiXCR to reprocess the multiplex PCR reads, holding one entry per CDR3 protein. The table records some 84,000 distinct CDR3 sequences, roughly 62% of them present only once. The V gene is TRBV6-1, the J gene TRBJ2-3, with D hard to call. The source is a man between 65 and 85 years old with non-small cell lung cancer. The sequencing sample was made of lung tumor tissue. The CDR3 reads CASSPGLYTETQYF. The DNA of the CDR3 is TGTGCCAGCAGTCCGGGCCTCTACACGGAAACGCAGTATTTT.